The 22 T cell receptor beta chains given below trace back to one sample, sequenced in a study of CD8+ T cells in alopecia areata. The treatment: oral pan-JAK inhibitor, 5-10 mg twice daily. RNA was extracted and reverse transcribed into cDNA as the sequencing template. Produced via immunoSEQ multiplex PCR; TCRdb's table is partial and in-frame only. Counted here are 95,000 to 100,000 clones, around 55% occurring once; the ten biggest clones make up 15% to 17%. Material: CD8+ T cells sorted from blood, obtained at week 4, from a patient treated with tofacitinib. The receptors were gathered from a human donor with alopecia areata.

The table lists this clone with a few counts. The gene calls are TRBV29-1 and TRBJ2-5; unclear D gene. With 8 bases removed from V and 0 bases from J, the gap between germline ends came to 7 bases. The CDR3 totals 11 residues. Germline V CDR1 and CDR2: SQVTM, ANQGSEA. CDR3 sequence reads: CSLKYQETQYF. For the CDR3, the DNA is TGCAGCCTAAAGTACCAAGAGACCCAGTACTTC.

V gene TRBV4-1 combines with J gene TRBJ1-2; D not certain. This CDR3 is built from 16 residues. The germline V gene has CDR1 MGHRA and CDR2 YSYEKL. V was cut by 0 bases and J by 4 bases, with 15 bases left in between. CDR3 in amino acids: CASSQDVGGRAYGYTF. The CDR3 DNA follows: TGCGCCAGCAGCCAAGATGTAGGAGGGAGGGCCTATGGCTACACCTTC.

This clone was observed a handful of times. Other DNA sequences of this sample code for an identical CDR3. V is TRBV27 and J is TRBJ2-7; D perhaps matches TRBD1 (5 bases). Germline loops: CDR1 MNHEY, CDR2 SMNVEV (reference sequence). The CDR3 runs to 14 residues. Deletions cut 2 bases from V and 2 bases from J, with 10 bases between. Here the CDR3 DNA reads TGTGCCAGCAGTTTAATCAGGGCCCCCTACGAGCAGTACTTC. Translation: CASSLIRAPYEQYF.

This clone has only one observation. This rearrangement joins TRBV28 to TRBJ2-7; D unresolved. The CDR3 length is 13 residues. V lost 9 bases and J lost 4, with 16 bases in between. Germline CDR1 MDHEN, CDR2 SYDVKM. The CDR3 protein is CASEDLGKYEQYF. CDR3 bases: TGTGCCAGTGAGGACCTGGGCAAATACGAGCAGTACTTC.

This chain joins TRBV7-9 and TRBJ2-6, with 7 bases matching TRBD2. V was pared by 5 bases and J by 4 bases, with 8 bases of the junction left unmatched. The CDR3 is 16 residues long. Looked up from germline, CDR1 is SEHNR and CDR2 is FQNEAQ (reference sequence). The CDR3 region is CASSPTGGSGANVLTF. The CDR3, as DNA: TGTGCCAGCAGCCCGACGGGGGGATCCGGGGCCAACGTCCTGACTTTC.

The CDR3: CASSFDGTGDEQYF. Written as DNA, the CDR3 is TGTGCCAGCAGCTTCGACGGGACAGGGGATGAGCAGTACTTC. V and J are TRBV5-6 and TRBJ2-7, with 10 positions matching TRBD1. V shed 2 bases, J shed 7 bases, and the junction held 6 bases outside the gene matches. Germline V CDR1 and CDR2: SGHDT, YYEEEE. This CDR3 region has 14 residues. Combining the CDR3 with reference TRBV5-6 and TRBJ2-7 gives the whole variable domain DAGVTQSPTHLIKTRGQQVTLRCSPKSGHDTVSWYQQALGQGPQFIFQYYEEEERQRGNFPDRFSGHQFPNYSSELNVNALLLGDSALYLCASSFDGTGDEQYFGPGTRLTVT.

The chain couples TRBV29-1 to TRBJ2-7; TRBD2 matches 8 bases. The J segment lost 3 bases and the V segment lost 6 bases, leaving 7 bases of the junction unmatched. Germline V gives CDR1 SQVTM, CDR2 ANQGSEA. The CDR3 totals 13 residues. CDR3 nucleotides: TGCAGCGTCCTTCTGGGGACTAGCTACGAGCAGTACTTC. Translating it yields CSVLLGTSYEQYF.

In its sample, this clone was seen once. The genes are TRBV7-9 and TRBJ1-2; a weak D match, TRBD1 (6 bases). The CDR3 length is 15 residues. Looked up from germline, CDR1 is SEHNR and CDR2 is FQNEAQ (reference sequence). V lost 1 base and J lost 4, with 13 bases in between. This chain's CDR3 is CASSLEVGQIYGYTF. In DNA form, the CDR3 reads TGTGCCAGCAGCTTAGAGGTCGGACAGATCTATGGCTACACCTTC.

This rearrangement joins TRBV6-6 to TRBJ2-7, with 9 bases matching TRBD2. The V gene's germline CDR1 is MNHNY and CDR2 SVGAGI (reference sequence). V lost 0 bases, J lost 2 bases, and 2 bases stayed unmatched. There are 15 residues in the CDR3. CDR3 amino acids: CASSYSTSGTYEQYF. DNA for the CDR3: TGTGCCAGCAGTTACTCGACTAGCGGAACCTACGAGCAGTACTTC.

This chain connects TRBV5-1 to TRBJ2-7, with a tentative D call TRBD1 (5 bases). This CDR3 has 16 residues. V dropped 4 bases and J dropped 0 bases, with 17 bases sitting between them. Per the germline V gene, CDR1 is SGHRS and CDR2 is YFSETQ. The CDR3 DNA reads TGCGCCAGCAGCCTAAACGACAGAAGGAGCTCCTACGAGCAGTACTTC. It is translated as CASSLNDRRSSYEQYF.

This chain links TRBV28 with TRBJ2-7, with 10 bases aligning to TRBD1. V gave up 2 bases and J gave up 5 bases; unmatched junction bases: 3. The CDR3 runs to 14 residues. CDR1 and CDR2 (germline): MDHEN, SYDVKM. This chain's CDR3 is CASSLVTGGNEQYF. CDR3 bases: TGTGCCAGCAGTTTAGTGACAGGGGGCAACGAGCAGTACTTC.

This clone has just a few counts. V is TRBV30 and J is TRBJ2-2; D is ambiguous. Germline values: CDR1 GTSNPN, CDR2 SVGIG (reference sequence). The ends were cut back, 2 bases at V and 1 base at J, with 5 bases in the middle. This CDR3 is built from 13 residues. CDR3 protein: CAWSLKNTGELFF. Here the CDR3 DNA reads TGTGCCTGGAGTTTAAAGAACACCGGGGAGCTGTTTTTT.

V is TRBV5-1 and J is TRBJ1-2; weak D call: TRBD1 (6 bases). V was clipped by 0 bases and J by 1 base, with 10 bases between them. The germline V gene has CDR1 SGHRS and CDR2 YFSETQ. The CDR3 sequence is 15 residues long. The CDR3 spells CASSLESGVNYGYTF. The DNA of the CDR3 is TGCGCCAGCAGCTTGGAATCAGGGGTTAACTATGGCTACACCTTC.

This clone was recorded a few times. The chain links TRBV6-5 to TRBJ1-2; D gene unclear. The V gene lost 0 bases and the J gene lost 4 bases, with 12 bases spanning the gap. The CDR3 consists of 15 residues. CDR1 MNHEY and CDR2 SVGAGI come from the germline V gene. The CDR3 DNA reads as TGTGCCAGCAGTTACTCCCCGGACGGACGCTATGGCTACACCTTC. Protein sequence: CASSYSPDGRYGYTF.

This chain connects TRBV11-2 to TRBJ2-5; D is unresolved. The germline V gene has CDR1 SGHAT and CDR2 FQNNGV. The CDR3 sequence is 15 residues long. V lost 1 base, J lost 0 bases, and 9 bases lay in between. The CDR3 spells CASSLGQANQETQYF. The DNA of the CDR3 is TGTGCCAGCAGCTTAGGGCAGGCGAACCAAGAGACCCAGTACTTC.

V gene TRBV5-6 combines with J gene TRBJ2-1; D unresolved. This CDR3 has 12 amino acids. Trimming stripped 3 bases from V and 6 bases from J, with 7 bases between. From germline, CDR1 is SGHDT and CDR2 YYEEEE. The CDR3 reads CASSSRSNEQFF. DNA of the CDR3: TGTGCCAGCAGCTCCCGCAGCAATGAGCAGTTCTTC.

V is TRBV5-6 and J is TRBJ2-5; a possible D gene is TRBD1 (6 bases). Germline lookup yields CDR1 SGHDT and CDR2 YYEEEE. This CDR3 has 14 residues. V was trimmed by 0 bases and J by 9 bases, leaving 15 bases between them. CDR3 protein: CASSLASGAPAQYF. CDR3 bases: TGTGCCAGCAGCTTGGCCTCAGGGGCGCCCGCCCAGTACTTC.

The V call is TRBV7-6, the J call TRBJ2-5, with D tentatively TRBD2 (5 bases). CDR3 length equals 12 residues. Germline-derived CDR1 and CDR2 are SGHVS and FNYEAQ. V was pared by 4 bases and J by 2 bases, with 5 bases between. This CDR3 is CASSWEQETQYF. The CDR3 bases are TGTGCCAGCAGCTGGGAGCAAGAGACCCAGTACTTC. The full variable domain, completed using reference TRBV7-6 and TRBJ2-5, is GAGVSQSPRYKVTKRGQDVALRCDPISGHVSLYWYRQALGQGPEFLTYFNYEAQQDKSGLPNDRFSAERPEGSISTLTIQRTEQRDSAMYRCASSWEQETQYFGPGTRLLVL.

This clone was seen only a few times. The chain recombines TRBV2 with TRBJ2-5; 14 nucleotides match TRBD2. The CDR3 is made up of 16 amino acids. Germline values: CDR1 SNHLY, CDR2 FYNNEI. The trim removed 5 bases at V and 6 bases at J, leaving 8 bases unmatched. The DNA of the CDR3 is TGTGCCAGCAGTCTGGGACTAGCGGGAGCTCGAAAGACCCAGTACTTC. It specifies CASSLGLAGARKTQYF.

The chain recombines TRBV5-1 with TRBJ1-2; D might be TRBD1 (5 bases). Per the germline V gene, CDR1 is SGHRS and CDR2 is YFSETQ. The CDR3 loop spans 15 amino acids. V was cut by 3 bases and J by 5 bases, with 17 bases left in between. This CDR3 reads CASSWGGVNPYGYTF. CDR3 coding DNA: TGCGCCAGCAGCTGGGGCGGTGTCAACCCTTATGGCTACACCTTC.

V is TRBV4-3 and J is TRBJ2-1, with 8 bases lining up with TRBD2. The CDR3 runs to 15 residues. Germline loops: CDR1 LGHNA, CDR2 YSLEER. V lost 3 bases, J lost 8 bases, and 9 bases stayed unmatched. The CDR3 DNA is TGCGCCAGCAGCCATAGCGGGACGGGAGGGTATGAGCAGTTCTTC. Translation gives CASSHSGTGGYEQFF.

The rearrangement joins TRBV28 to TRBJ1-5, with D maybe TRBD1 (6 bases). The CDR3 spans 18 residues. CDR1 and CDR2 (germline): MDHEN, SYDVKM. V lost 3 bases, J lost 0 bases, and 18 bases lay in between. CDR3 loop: CASSFLDSHIYSNQPQHF. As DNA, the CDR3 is TGTGCCAGCAGTTTCCTGGACAGTCACATTTATAGCAATCAGCCCCAGCATTTT.